Below are 2 T cell receptor beta chains sequenced from a single sample in a study of blood T cell repertoires in COVID-19. Profiled with immunoSEQ multiplex PCR; TCRdb holds only in-frame clones, not every one. The profile covers 96,000 or so clones, with 81% appearing a single time and 4.5% to 5.5% taken by the ten largest. The material sequenced was peripheral blood. All receptors come from a man older than 75 with COVID-19, enrolled during active disease.

This clone was seen a few times. V and J are TRBV28 and TRBJ1-5, with D maybe TRBD1 (5 bases). With 6 bases removed from V and 4 bases from J, the gap between germline ends came to 16 bases. The CDR3 runs 15 residues. Germline V gene data show CDR1 as MDHEN and CDR2 as SYDVKM. In DNA, the CDR3 is TGTGCCAGCAGGTTTTTCCAGGGTCCTAATCAGCCCCAGCATTTT. This encodes CASRFFQGPNQPQHF.

This clone was seen a single time. The chain uses TRBV3-1 (or the pseudogene TRBV3-2) and TRBJ2-7; tentatively, D is TRBD2 (6 bases). Per the germline V gene, CDR1 is LGHDT and CDR2 is YNNKEL (reference sequence). Trimming shortened V by 1 base and J by 6 bases, and 10 bases separated the two germline ends. The CDR3 length is 13 residues. In nucleotides, the CDR3 is TGTGCCAGCAGCCAAGTGGGACTGGGCGAGCAGTACTTC. As protein: CASSQVGLGEQYF.